The clone carrying this T cell receptor (beta chain) was picked up one time. This entry belongs to a study of blood T cell repertoires in COVID-19. Data came from immunoSEQ multiplex PCR; TCRdb stores just in-frame clones and leaves some out. The sample records about 270,000 clones, 80% to 90% being singletons. This TCR was sampled from a woman younger than 45 with acute COVID-19. The sample was PBMCs or T cells enriched from blood (not recorded which).

CDR3 nucleotides: TGTGCCAGCACCTGGGGGGGCAATGGAAACACCATATATTTT. It yields the protein CASTWGGNGNTIYF. The chain has TRBV28 and TRBJ1-3; a possible D gene is TRBD1 (6 bases). The CDR3 covers 14 residues. Deletions cut 7 bases from V and 3 bases from J, with 13 bases between. CDR1 is MDHEN, CDR2 SYDVKM, per germline. Full variable domain (rest looked up from reference TRBV28 and TRBJ1-3): DVKVTQSSRYLVKRTGEKVFLECVQDMDHENMFWYRQDPGLGLRLIYFSYDVKMKEKGDIPEGYSVSREKKERFSLILESASTNQTSMYLCASTWGGNGNTIYFGEGSWLTVV.